This is a list of T cell receptor beta chains from one sample in a study of T-cell reconstitution after alpha-beta-depleted transplantation in children. TCRdb reprocessed the PCR reads via MiXCR and lists one record per CDR3 protein. The repertoire holds some 300,000 distinct CDR3 sequences, over 7% seen once, with approximately 9.6% in the top ten. This material consisted of peripheral blood, taken 360 days after TCRalphabeta/CD19-depleted stem cell transplant. These receptors were taken from a female patient aged 2-10 years who had a stem cell transplant for Fanconi anemia, so the T cells may come from the graft donor. Each CDR3 is given with its conserved first and last residue. A D gene is named only where the DNA matches it firmly. Not every row has a clone size; where given, it reads once, few, many or a size class.

size	V	D	length	J	DNA	CDR3
-	TRBV30	-	14	TRBJ2-7	TGTGCCTGGAGTAGGGCCAGTATAACCTACGAGCAGTACTTC	CAWSRASITYEQYF
many	TRBV28	-	15	TRBJ2-1	TGTGCCAGCAGTTCCGGGACTCTCAGGTACAATGAGCAGTTCTTC	CASSSGTLRYNEQFF
many	TRBV28	TRBD1	17	TRBJ1-4	TGTGCCAGCAGCGGACAGGGGGTGGGGGACGATTATGAAAAACTGTTTTTT	CASSGQGVGDDYEKLFF
many	TRBV5-1	-	14	TRBJ1-5	TGCGCCAGCAGCTTGGGGGGTCGCAATCAGCCCCAGCATTTT	CASSLGGRNQPQHF
-	TRBV6-1	TRBD1	15	TRBJ2-5	TGTGCCAGCAGCACCTGGGGACAGGTGGGGGAGACCCAGTACTTC	CASSTWGQVGETQYF
-	TRBV2	-	16	TRBJ2-2	TGTGCCAGCTGGGGAGTGGTAGGAACGAACACCGGGGAGCTGTTTTTT	CASWGVVGTNTGELFF
many	TRBV12-3/TRBV12-4	-	14	TRBJ2-1	TGTGCCAGCAGTTTAGGGGGTTACGGGAATGAGCAGTTCTTC	CASSLGGYGNEQFF
once	TRBV7-6	-	14	TRBJ1-5	TGTGCCAGCAGCTTAGATGGGGTTGAGGGGGCCCAGCATTTT	CASSLDGVEGAQHF
many	TRBV28	TRBD2	19	TRBJ2-7	TGTGCCAGCAGTTTACCTCGACTAGCGGGGCTACTGTTAGCTCTCGAGCAGTACTTC	CASSLPRLAGLLLALEQYF
-	TRBV16	-	14	TRBJ1-3	TGTGCCAGCAAAACGGGGGTACGCGGAAACACCATATATTTT	CASKTGVRGNTIYF
few	TRBV15	TRBD1	15	TRBJ2-1	TGTGCCACCAGCAACCCGGGACAGGCACCACGGGAGCAGTTCTTC	CATSNPGQAPREQFF
many	TRBV7-9	TRBD1	14	TRBJ1-4	TGTGCCAGCAGCGACCGGGACAGAGGTGAAAAACTGTTTTTT	CASSDRDRGEKLFF
many	TRBV28	-	18	TRBJ1-5	TGTGCCAGCAGTCCCTCCTGGAGGTTATTGTATAGCAATCAGCCCCAGCATTTT	CASSPSWRLLYSNQPQHF
-	TRBV11-2	TRBD1	20	TRBJ2-7	TGTGCCAGCAGCTTAGATCTTTGGGGACAGGGTATTGAAGGTTTCTACGAGCAGTACTTC	CASSLDLWGQGIEGFYEQYF
few	TRBV6-1	TRBD1	10	TRBJ2-7	TGTGCCAGCTACCTGGGGACAGAGTACTTC	CASYLGTEYF
-	TRBV30	-	12	TRBJ1-2	TGTGCCTGCCAGCCTAACAGGGCCGGCTACACCTTC	CACQPNRAGYTF
few	TRBV11-2	TRBD2	18	TRBJ2-1	TGTGCCAGCAGCTTAACTAGCGGGGGCGCGAGCTCCTACAATGAGCAGTTCTTC	CASSLTSGGASSYNEQFF
few	TRBV28	TRBD1	18	TRBJ2-7	TGTGCCAGCACCCTCGTGACAGGGGGCCTTTTCAGCTCCTACGAGCAGTACTTC	CASTLVTGGLFSSYEQYF
few	TRBV7-9	-	12	TRBJ1-6	TGTGCCAGCAGCTTCCCTAATTCACCCCTCCACTTT	CASSFPNSPLHF
-	TRBV9	-	16	TRBJ1-3	TGTGCCGGCAGCGTACGTGCAGCGACCTCTGGAAACACCATATATTTT	CAGSVRAATSGNTIYF
many	TRBV6-4	-	20	TRBJ2-7	TGTGCCAGCAGTGACTCGGGAGCAAGTACCTCGGACGAAGCTACCTACGAGCAGTACTTC	CASSDSGASTSDEATYEQYF
many	TRBV27	-	14	TRBJ2-1	TGTGCCAGCAGTTTATCTCGGATGTACAATGAGCAGTTCTTC	CASSLSRMYNEQFF
many	TRBV6-1	TRBD1	16	TRBJ2-1	TGTGCCAGCAGTCGCCACAGGGGGAGCTCCTACAATGAGCAGTTCTTC	CASSRHRGSSYNEQFF
-	TRBV18	-	18	TRBJ1-1	TGTGCCAGCTCACCTACGATGGACAGCCCTATGCTGAACACTGAAGCTTTCTTT	CASSPTMDSPMLNTEAFF
-	TRBV11-2	TRBD2	18	TRBJ2-2	TGTGCCAGCAGCTTACGTCCGAGCGGGGGAGTGAGGACCGGGGAGCTGTTTTTT	CASSLRPSGGVRTGELFF
many	TRBV4-2	-	15	TRBJ2-1	TGTGCCAGCAGCCAGGCGGAGGGGTATTCGGATGAGCAGTTCTTC	CASSQAEGYSDEQFF
-	TRBV7-2	-	13	TRBJ1-6	TGTGCCAGCAGCGGTGACAGAGGCTCACCCCTCCACTTT	CASSGDRGSPLHF
many	TRBV7-9	-	14	TRBJ1-1	TGTGCCAGCAGCTCCCCGGGCATGAACACTGAAGCTTTCTTT	CASSSPGMNTEAFF
many	TRBV4-2	TRBD1	14	TRBJ1-1	TGTGCCAGCACCGAAACAGGGGAGAACACTGAAGCTTTCTTT	CASTETGENTEAFF
many	TRBV20-1	TRBD1	15	TRBJ1-4	TGCAGTGCCAGGGACAGGGCCAGAAAGGGGGAAAAACTGTTTTTT	CSARDRARKGEKLFF
many	TRBV29-1	TRBD1	15	TRBJ2-5	TGCAGCGTTGAGAAGGGCAGGGGGCAGAAAGAGACCCAGTACTTC	CSVEKGRGQKETQYF
many	TRBV12-3/TRBV12-4	-	16	TRBJ2-2	TGTGCCAGCAGTGTTACAGTCACCCCAAGGCCCGGGGAGCTGTTTTTT	CASSVTVTPRPGELFF
few	TRBV7-9	-	16	TRBJ2-7	TGTGCCAGCAGCTTAGATCCGGGCTCCCTCTCCTACGAGCAGTACTTC	CASSLDPGSLSYEQYF
few	TRBV4-3	TRBD2	17	TRBJ2-7	TGCGCCAGCAGCCAAGATTATAGGGGACTAGGCTTTTACGAGCAGTACTTC	CASSQDYRGLGFYEQYF
few	TRBV20-1	TRBD1	14	TRBJ2-3	TGCAGTGCTAGAGATCTACAGGGGAAGGATACGCAGTATTTT	CSARDLQGKDTQYF
-	TRBV28	-	13	TRBJ1-1	TGTGCCAGCACCTGGGGCCTGCACACTGAAGCTTTCTTT	CASTWGLHTEAFF
many	TRBV12-3/TRBV12-4	TRBD2	17	TRBJ2-3	TGTGCCAGCAGACCCCCCCGGATAGCGGGGAGCACAGATACGCAGTATTTT	CASRPPRIAGSTDTQYF
many	TRBV12-3/TRBV12-4	-	13	TRBJ2-3	TGTGCCAGCAGTTTCGCTAGTACAGATACGCAGTATTTT	CASSFASTDTQYF
-	TRBV19	-	15	TRBJ1-5	TGTGCCAGTAGTATAGGCCTCTCTGGGCGGCAGCCCCAGCATTTT	CASSIGLSGRQPQHF
-	TRBV2	-	14	TRBJ1-4	TGTGCCAGCAGTGACCTTCGGCTTAATGAAAAACTGTTTTTT	CASSDLRLNEKLFF
many	TRBV7-6	TRBD2	18	TRBJ2-3	TGTGCCAGCAGCTTTAGTAGCGGGAGTTTACTGTTGTCAGATACGCAGTATTTT	CASSFSSGSLLLSDTQYF
many	TRBV4-2	TRBD2	16	TRBJ2-1	TGTGCCAGCAGCCAAGAAAGCGGGGGGGCCTACAATGAGCAGTTCTTC	CASSQESGGAYNEQFF
many	TRBV5-1	TRBD1	15	TRBJ2-2	TGCGCCAGCAGCTTGGTACAGGGGTGGACCGGGGAGCTGTTTTTT	CASSLVQGWTGELFF
many	TRBV27	-	14	TRBJ2-6	TGTGCCAGCAGGGTGGTCTCTGGGGCCAACGTCCTGACTTTC	CASRVVSGANVLTF
many	TRBV6-2/TRBV6-3	-	18	TRBJ2-6	TGTGCCAGCAGCCCACAGGGTATCACCAACTCTGGGGCCAACGTCCTGACTTTC	CASSPQGITNSGANVLTF
many	TRBV20-1	TRBD1	14	TRBJ2-3	TGCAGTGCTAGGCGAGGGGGCGGGACAGATACGCAGTATTTT	CSARRGGGTDTQYF
many	TRBV7-9	-	15	TRBJ2-2	TGTGCCAGCAGCTTCCTAACACCGAACACCGGGGAGCTGTTTTTT	CASSFLTPNTGELFF